This T cell receptor (beta chain) was captured by sequencing in a study of blood T cell repertoires in COVID-19. Study details: From the United States, Italy and Spain came samples of acute and convalescent COVID-19. From T cells, B-cell-depleted T cells, or PBMCs came the material, which was cDNA or gDNA.

As processed by the authors: Counts of nucleated cells, estimated from reference gene primer amplification, were obtained. Here immunoSEQ multiplex PCR was the method, and the copy in TCRdb shows in-frame clones only, minus some. D and trimming come from the DNA, and the V and J calls and clone size come from that table. Of about 260,000 clones listed, around 90% are singletons. The V end lost 10 bases, the J end lost 6 bases, and 21 bases lay between the germline ends. The CDR3 totals 14 residues. CDR1 and CDR2 from the germline V gene are SNHLY and FYNNEI. The chain carries TRBV2 and TRBJ1-2; no reliable D call. Specimen: peripheral blood. This clonotype was obtained from a woman aged 40 to 50 with acute or convalescent COVID-19. The CDR3 coding sequence is TGTGCCAACACCTTCGCAGGAGGGAAGGATGGCTACACCTTC. Translating gives CANTFAGGKDGYTF.